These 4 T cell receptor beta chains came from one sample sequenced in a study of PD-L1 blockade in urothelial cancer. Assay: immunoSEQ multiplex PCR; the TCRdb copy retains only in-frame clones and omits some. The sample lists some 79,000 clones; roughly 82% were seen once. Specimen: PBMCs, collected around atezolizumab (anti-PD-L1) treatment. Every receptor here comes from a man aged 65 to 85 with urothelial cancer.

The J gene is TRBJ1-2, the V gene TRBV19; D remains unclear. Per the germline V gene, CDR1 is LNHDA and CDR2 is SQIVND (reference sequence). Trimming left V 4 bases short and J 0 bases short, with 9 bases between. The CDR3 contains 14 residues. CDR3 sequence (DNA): TGTGCCAGTAGTAACTCTGAAGCTAACTATGGCTACACCTTC. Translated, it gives CASSNSEANYGYTF.

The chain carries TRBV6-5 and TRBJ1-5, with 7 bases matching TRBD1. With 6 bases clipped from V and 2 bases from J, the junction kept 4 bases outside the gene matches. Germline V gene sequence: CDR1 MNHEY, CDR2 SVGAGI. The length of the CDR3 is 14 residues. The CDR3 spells CASRTGHGNQPQHF. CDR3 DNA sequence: TGTGCCAGCAGGACAGGGCATGGCAATCAGCCCCAGCATTTT.

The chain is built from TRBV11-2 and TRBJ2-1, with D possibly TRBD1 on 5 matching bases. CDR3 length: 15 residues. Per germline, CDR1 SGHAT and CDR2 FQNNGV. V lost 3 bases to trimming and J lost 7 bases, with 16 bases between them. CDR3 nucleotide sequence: TGTGCCAGCAGCTTCAACCGTGGGGCCGTAAATGAGCAGTTCTTC. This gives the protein CASSFNRGAVNEQFF.

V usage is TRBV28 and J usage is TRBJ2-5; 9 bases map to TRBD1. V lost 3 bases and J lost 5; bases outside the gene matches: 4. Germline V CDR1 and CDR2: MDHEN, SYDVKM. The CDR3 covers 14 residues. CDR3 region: CASSFWDRAETQYF. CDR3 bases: TGTGCCAGCAGTTTCTGGGACAGGGCGGAGACCCAGTACTTC.